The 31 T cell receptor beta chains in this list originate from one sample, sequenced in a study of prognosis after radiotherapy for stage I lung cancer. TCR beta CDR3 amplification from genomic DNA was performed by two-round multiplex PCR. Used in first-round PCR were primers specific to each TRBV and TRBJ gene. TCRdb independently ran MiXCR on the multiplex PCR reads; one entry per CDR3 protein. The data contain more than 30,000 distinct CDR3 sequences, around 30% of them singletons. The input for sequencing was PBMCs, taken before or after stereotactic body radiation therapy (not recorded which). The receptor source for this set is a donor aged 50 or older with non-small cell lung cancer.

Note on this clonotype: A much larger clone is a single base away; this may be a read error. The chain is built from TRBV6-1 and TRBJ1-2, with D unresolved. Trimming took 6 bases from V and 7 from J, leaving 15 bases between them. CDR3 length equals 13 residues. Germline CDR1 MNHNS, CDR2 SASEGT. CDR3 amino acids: CASSEKGSCGYTF. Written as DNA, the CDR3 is TGTGCCAGCAGCGAAAAAGGGAGCTGTGGCTACACCTTC.

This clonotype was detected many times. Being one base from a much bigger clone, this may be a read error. CDR3 nucleotide sequence: TGTGCCTGGAGAGGTGGAAACAGGGAGCTGTTTTTT. Its protein is CAWRGGNRELFF. This sequence joins TRBV30 and TRBJ2-2, with no clear D. Per the germline V gene, CDR1 is GTSNPN and CDR2 is SVGIG (reference sequence). The CDR3 loop spans 12 amino acids. The V end was cut by 3 bases, the J end by 9 bases, with 11 bases between.

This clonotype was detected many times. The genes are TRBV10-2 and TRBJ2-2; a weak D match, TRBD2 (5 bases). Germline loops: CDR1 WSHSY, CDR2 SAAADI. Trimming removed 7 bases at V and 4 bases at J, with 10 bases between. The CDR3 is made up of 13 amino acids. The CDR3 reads CASILGSTGELFF. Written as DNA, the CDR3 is TGCGCCAGCATCCTGGGGAGCACCGGGGAGCTGTTTTTT.

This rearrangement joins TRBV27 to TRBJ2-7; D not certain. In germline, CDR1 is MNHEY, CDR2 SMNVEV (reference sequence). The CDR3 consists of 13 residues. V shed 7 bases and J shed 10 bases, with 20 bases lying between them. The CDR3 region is CASTSYEVGDQYF. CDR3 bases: TGTGCCAGCACTTCCTACGAGGTGGGCGATCAGTACTTC.

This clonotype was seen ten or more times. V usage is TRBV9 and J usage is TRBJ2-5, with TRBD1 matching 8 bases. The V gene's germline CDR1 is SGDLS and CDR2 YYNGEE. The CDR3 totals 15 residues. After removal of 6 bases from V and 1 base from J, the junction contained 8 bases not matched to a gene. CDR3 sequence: CASTGQGAAQETQYF. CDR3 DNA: TGTGCCAGCACCGGTCAGGGGGCGGCCCAAGAGACCCAGTACTTC.

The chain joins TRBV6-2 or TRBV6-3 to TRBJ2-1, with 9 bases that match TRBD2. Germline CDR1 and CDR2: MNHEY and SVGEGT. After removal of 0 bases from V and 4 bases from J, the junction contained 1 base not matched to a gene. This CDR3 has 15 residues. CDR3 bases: TGTGCCAGCAGTTACTCTGCGGGAGGGTACAATGAGCAGTTCTTC. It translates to CASSYSAGGYNEQFF.

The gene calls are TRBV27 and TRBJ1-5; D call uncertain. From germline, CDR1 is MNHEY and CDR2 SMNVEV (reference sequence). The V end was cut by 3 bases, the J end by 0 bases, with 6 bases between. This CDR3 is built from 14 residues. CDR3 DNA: TGTGCCAGCAGTTTTGTTAATAGCAATCAGCCCCAGCATTTT. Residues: CASSFVNSNQPQHF.

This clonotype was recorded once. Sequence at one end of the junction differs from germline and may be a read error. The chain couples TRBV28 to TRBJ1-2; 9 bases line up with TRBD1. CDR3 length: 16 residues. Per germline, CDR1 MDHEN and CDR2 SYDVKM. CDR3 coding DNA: TGTGTCAGCAGTTCCTGTACAGGGGGCGCCCACTATGGCTACACCTTC. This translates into CVSSSCTGGAHYGYTF.

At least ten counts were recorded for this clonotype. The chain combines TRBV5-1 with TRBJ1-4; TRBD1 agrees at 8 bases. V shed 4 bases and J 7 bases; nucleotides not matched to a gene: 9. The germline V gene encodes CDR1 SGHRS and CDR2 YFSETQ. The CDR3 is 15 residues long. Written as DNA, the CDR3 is TGCGCCAGCAGCCCGGCTCTTACAGGGGGTGAAAAACTGTTTTTT. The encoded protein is CASSPALTGGEKLFF.

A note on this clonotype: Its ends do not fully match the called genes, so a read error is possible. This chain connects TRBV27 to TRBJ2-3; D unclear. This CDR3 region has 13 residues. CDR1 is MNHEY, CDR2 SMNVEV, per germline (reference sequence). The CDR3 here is CASGPVHGDTQYF. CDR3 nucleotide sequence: TGTGCCAGCGGTCCAGTTCATGGAGATACTCAGTATTTT.

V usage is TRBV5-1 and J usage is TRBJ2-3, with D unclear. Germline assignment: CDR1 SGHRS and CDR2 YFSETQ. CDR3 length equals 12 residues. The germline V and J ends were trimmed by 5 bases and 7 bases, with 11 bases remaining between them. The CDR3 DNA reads TGCGCCAGCAGGACGGACGATTATACGCAGTATTTT. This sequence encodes CASRTDDYTQYF.

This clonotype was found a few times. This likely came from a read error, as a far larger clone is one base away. CDR3 in DNA: TGTGCCAGCAGTTACCCGAACTGGAACTATGGCTACACCTTC. Its translation is CASSYPNWNYGYTF. The chain carries TRBV6-9 and TRBJ1-2; no clear D gene. Germline-derived CDR1 and CDR2 are MNHGY and SVAAGI. V was pared by 3 bases and J by 2 bases, with 10 bases between. The CDR3 runs to 14 residues.

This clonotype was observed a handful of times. The CDR3 reads CATSRDSGRQYF. CDR3 bases: TGTGCCACCAGCAGAGATTCGGGACGGCAGTACTTC. This rearrangement joins TRBV15 to TRBJ2-4; perhaps D is TRBD1 or TRBD2 (5 bases each). The length of the CDR3 is 12 residues. With 0 bases removed from V and 13 bases from J, the gap between germline ends came to 10 bases. From germline, CDR1 is LNHNV and CDR2 YYDKDF (reference sequence). Together with reference TRBV15 and TRBJ2-4, the CDR3 gives the full variable domain: DAMVIQNPRYQVTQFGKPVTLSCSQTLNHNVMYWYQQKSSQAPKLLFHYYDKDFNNEADTPDNFQSRRPNTSFCFLDIRSPGLGDTAMYLCATSRDSGRQYFGAGTRLSVL.

The CDR3 spells CSARYRGLEKLFF. The CDR3 DNA sequence: TGCAGTGCTAGGTACAGGGGGCTAGAAAAACTGTTTTTT. This chain uses TRBV20-1 with TRBJ1-4; 9 bases fit TRBD1. The germline V gene has CDR1 DFQATT and CDR2 SNEGSKA (reference sequence). The CDR3 totals 13 residues. J lost 8 bases, V lost 3 bases, and 4 bases had no gene match.

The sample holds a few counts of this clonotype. CDR3 bases: TGTGCCAGCTCACCAGGCGCAGGGCCGGGGCCCGAGCAGTACTTC. It is translated as CASSPGAGPGPEQYF. The chain combines TRBV18 with TRBJ2-7; D may correspond to TRBD1 or TRBD2 (5 bases each). The germline V gene encodes CDR1 KGHSH and CDR2 LQKENI. With 2 bases removed from V and 6 bases from J, the gap between germline ends came to 17 bases. The CDR3 length is 15 residues.

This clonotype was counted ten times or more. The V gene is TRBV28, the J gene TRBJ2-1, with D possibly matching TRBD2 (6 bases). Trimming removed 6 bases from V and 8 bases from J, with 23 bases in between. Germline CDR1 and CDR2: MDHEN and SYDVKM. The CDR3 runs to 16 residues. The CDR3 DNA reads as TGTGCCAGCAGCCGGGTGGGTTTCGGGAGTAGGGATGAGCAGTTCTTC. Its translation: CASSRVGFGSRDEQFF. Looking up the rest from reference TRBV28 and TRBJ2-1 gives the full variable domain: DVKVTQSSRYLVKRTGEKVFLECVQDMDHENMFWYRQDPGLGLRLIYFSYDVKMKEKGDIPEGYSVSREKKERFSLILESASTNQTSMYLCASSRVGFGSRDEQFFGPGTRLTVL.

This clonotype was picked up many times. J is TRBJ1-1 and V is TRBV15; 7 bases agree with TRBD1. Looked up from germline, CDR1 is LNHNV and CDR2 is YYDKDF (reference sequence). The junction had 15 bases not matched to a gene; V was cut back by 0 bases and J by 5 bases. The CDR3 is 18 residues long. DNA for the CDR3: TGTGCCACCAGCAGAGATGGGGGACAGTTACGGGGTTTGACTGAAGCTTTCTTT. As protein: CATSRDGGQLRGLTEAFF.

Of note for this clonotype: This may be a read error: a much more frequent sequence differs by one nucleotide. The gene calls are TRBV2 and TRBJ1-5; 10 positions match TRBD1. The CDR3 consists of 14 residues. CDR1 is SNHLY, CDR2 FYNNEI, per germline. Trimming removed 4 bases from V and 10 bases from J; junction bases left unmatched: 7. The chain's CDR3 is CASSGDRGLHPQHF. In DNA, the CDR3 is TGTGCCAGCAGTGGGGACAGGGGTCTTCATCCCCAGCATTTT.

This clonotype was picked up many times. In DNA, the CDR3 is TGTGCCAGCAGCAGGACAGGGGGATACAATGAGCAGTTCTTC. This codes for CASSRTGGYNEQFF. The chain couples TRBV7-8 to TRBJ2-1, with 10 bases identical to TRBD1. Germline V gene data show CDR1 as SGHVS and CDR2 as FQNEAQ. The CDR3 sequence is 14 residues long. The V gene end was trimmed by 5 bases and the J gene end by 4 bases; junction bases not matched to a gene: 2.

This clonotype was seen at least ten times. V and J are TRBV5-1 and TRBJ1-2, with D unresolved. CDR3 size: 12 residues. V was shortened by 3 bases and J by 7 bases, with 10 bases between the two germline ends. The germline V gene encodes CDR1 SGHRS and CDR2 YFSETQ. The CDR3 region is CASSWEGAGYTF. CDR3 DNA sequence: TGCGCCAGCAGCTGGGAGGGTGCTGGCTACACCTTC.

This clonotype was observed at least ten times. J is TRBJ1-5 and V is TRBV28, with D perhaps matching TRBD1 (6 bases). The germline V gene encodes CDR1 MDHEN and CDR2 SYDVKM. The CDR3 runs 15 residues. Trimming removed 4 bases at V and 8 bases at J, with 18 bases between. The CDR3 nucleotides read TGTGCCAGCAGTTCTCTGGGCAGGGGCACGGAGCCCCAGCATTTT. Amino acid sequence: CASSSLGRGTEPQHF.

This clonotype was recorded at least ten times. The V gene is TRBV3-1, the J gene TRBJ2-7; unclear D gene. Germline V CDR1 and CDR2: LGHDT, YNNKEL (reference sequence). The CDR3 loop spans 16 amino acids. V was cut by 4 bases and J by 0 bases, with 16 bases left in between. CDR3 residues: CASSPQAARSSYEQYF. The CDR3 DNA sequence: TGTGCCAGCAGCCCCCAGGCAGCGCGTAGCTCCTACGAGCAGTACTTC.

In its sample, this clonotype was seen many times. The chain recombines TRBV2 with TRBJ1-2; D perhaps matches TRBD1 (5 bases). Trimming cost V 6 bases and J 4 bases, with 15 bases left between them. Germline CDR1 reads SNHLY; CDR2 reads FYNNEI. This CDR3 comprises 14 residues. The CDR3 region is CASSAGPLVYGYTF. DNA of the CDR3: TGTGCCAGCAGCGCGGGGCCTTTGGTCTATGGCTACACCTTC.

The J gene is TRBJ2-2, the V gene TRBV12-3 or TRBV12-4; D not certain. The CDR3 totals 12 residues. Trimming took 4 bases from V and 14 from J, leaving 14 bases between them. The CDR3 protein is CASSSNTGDLFF. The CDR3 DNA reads TGTGCCAGCAGTTCGAACACCGGTGATCTGTTTTTT.

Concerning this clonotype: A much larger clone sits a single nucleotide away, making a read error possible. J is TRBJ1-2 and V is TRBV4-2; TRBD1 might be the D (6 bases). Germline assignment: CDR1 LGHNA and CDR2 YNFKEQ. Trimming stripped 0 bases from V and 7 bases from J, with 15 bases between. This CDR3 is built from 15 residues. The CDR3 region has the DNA TGTGCCAGCAGCCAAGATCTATGGGACATGGGTGGCTACACCTTC. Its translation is CASSQDLWDMGGYTF.

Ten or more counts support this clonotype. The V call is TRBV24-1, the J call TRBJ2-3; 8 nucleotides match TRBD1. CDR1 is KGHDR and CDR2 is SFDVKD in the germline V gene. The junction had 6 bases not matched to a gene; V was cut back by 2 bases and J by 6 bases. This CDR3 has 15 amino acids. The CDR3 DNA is TGTGCCACCAGTGATTCGTGGACAGGGAGGGATACGCAGTATTTT. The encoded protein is CATSDSWTGRDTQYF.

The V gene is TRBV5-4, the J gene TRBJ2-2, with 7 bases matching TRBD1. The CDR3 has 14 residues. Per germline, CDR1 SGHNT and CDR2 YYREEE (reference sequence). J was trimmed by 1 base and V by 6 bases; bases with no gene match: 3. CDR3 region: CASTWTGNTGELFF. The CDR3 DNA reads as TGTGCCAGCACCTGGACAGGGAACACCGGGGAGCTGTTTTTT.

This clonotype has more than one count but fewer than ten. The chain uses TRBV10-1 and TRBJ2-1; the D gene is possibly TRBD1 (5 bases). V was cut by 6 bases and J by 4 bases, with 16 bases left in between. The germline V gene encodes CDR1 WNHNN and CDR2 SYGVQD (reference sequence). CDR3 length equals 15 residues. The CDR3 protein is CASRFLQDEYNEQFF. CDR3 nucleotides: TGCGCCAGCAGATTTCTACAGGACGAATACAATGAGCAGTTCTTC.

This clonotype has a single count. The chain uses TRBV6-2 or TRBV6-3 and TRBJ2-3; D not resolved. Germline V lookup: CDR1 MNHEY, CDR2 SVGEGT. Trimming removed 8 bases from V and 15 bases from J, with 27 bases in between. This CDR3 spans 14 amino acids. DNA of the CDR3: TGTGCCAGCCAGCCCCCAGGTTACACAGATACGAAATATTTT. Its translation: CASQPPGYTDTKYF.

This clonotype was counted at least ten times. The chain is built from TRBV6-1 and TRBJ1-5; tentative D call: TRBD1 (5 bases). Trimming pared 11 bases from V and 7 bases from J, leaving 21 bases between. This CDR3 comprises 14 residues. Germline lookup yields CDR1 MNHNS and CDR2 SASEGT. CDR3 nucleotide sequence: TGTGCCTGTTGGGTCGGGGCTTGGGAGCAGCCCCAGCATTTT. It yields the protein CACWVGAWEQPQHF.

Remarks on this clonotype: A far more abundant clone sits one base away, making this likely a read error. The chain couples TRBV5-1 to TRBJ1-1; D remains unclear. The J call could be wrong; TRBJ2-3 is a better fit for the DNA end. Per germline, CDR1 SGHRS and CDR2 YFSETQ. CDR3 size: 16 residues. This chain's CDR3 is CASSLEQIARADTQYF. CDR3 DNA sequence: TGCGCCAGCAGCTTGGAACAAATAGCAAGGGCAGATACGCAGTATTTT.